This T cell receptor (beta chain) is drawn from a study of blood T cell repertoires in COVID-19. CDR3 length: 16 amino acids. Germline-derived CDR1 and CDR2 are GTSNPN and SVGIG (reference sequence). Trimming shortened V by 1 base and J by 9 bases, and 19 bases separated the two germline ends. Data came from immunoSEQ multiplex PCR; TCRdb stores just in-frame clones and leaves some out. The sample contains 400,000 or so clones, more than 85% of which appear only once. The chain is built from TRBV30 and TRBJ2-6; possible D gene TRBD2, 7 bases. The TCR comes from a human donor in a cohort sampled during active COVID-19. The material sequenced was peripheral blood. CDR3 protein: CAWSEGGPWFINVLTF. As DNA, the CDR3 is TGTGCCTGGAGTGAGGGGGGGCCCTGGTTTATCAACGTCCTGACTTTC.